This passage covers 8 T cell receptor beta chains from one sample sequenced in a study of blood T cell repertoires in COVID-19. TCRdb's table, derived via immunoSEQ multiplex PCR, lists solely in-frame clones and lacks some. The sample includes about 98,000 clones, 82% of them seen just once. Specimen: peripheral blood. These TCRs come from an elderly man with acute or convalescent COVID-19.

The chain couples TRBV5-1 to TRBJ2-3; the D gene is possibly TRBD2 (5 bases). The CDR3 is 15 residues long. Deletions cut 0 bases from V and 3 bases from J, with 11 bases between. CDR1 is SGHRS, CDR2 YFSETQ, per germline. The CDR3 DNA sequence: TGCGCCAGCAGCTTGGGGACTCCGTCGACAGATACGCAGTATTTT. Protein: CASSLGTPSTDTQYF.

The rearrangement joins TRBV23-1 to TRBJ2-3; 9 bases fit TRBD2. TRBV23-1 belongs to the ORF category, with a function that is uncertain. With 2 bases clipped from V and 2 bases from J, the junction kept 14 bases outside the gene matches. The CDR3 covers 19 residues. The CDR3 reads CASSQSSSRQGLATDTQYF. CDR3 sequence (DNA): TGCGCCAGCAGTCAAAGTAGTTCTCGACAGGGACTAGCCACAGATACGCAGTATTTT.

V is TRBV5-5 and J is TRBJ2-2; weak D call: TRBD2 (6 bases). Germline CDR1 reads SGHKS; CDR2 reads YYEKEE (reference sequence). The CDR3 sequence is 15 residues long. The V gene lost 3 bases and the J gene lost 5 bases, with 14 bases spanning the gap. In DNA form, the CDR3 reads TGTGCCAGCAGCTCCCACGGGGGATTAACCGGGGAGCTGTTTTTT. It codes for CASSSHGGLTGELFF.

CDR3 in amino acids: CATSDSGTGGEETQYF. For the CDR3, the DNA is TGTGCCACCAGTGATTCCGGGACAGGAGGTGAGGAGACCCAGTACTTC. The chain uses TRBV24-1 and TRBJ2-5; TRBD1 aligns across 8 bases. Germline V gene sequence: CDR1 KGHDR, CDR2 SFDVKD. V dropped 2 bases and J dropped 5; count of bases not matched to a gene: 9. CDR3 length: 16 residues.

This chain joins TRBV4-1 and TRBJ1-2, with TRBD1 identical over 7 bases. V was clipped by 5 bases and J by 0 bases; unmatched bases: 3. Germline CDR1 and CDR2: MGHRA and YSYEKL. The CDR3 sequence is 14 residues long. This CDR3 reads CASSWDSPNYGYTF. In DNA form, the CDR3 reads TGCGCCAGCAGCTGGGACAGCCCTAACTATGGCTACACCTTC.

V gene TRBV15 combines with J gene TRBJ1-4; 7 bases line up with TRBD1. The V segment lost 9 bases and the J segment 8 bases; nucleotides outside the gene matches: 9. Germline V gives CDR1 LNHNV, CDR2 YYDKDF (reference sequence). There are 13 residues in the CDR3. CDR3 region: CATTGQLGEKLFF. Written as DNA, the CDR3 is TGTGCCACTACGGGACAGTTAGGAGAAAAACTGTTTTTT.

The gene calls are TRBV11-2 and TRBJ2-3; 15 bases are shared with TRBD2. The CDR3 covers 19 residues. Germline V gene data show CDR1 as SGHAT and CDR2 as FQNNGV. V was pared by 1 base and J by 2 bases, with 7 bases of the junction left unmatched. CDR3 in DNA: TGTGCCAGCAGCTTAGTTCCGGGACTAGCGGGGGGTTTCACAGATACGCAGTATTTT. It codes for CASSLVPGLAGGFTDTQYF. Supplemented by reference TRBV11-2 and TRBJ2-3, the full variable domain reads EAGVAQSPRYKIIEKRQSVAFWCNPISGHATLYWYQQILGQGPKLLIQFQNNGVVDDSQLPKDRFSAERLKGVDSTLKIQPAKLEDSAVYLCASSLVPGLAGGFTDTQYFGPGTRLTVL.

The chain is built from TRBV2 and TRBJ1-6; 8 bases line up with TRBD1. The ends lost 5 bases at V and 10 bases at J; junction bases unmatched: 7. Germline V lookup: CDR1 SNHLY, CDR2 FYNNEI. The CDR3 sequence is 14 residues long. CDR3 in DNA: TGTGCCAGCAGTATGACAGGGGACAAATCACCCCTCCACTTT. Translated: CASSMTGDKSPLHF.